The sequence of this TCR beta chain was determined in a study of T cell responses to AZD1222 COVID-19 vaccine. As for the study in general: Second-dose groups at about 4 or about 12 weeks were pooled.

The germline V gene has CDR1 SNHLY and CDR2 FYNNEI. The CDR3 contains 13 residues. Trimming removed 9 bases from V and 7 bases from J, with 15 bases in between. Study observations and caveats: Most donors were white British and more were female, and clonal diversity was possibly underestimated. Reportedly, nearly half the spike-specific TCRs target unmutated variant regions.

About this clone itself: The antigen is unknown.

TCRdb's table, derived via immunoSEQ multiplex PCR, lists solely in-frame clones and lacks some. The data show about 110,000 clones, with roughly 91% seen just once and 1% to 1.5% held by the top ten. The receptor was isolated from an adult in good health. The chain couples TRBV2 to TRBJ1-4; D may be TRBD1 (5 bases). The material sequenced was peripheral blood, taken on day 0 of AZD1222 vaccination. CDR3 loop: CASKGGTSEKLFF. Written as DNA, the CDR3 is TGTGCCAGTAAGGGAGGGACGAGTGAAAAACTGTTTTTT.